Shown below are 26 T cell receptor beta chains from a single sample sequenced in a study of cytomegalovirus exposure and HLA in healthy donors. Primers: 60 Vbeta forward and 13 Jbeta reverse. Clones were read by immunoSEQ multiplex PCR, and TCRdb kept only the in-frame ones, dropping some. Among 210,000 or so clones listed, just over 75% were seen once. The sequencing input was PBMCs. These receptors originate from a woman aged 60-70 years in good health and CMV-seropositive.

Turning to this clone: One end of the junction fails to match germline, which may point to a read error. The chain links TRBV5-1 to TRBJ2-5; D is perhaps TRBD2 (6 bases). The CDR3 contains 14 residues. Germline V gene sequence: CDR1 SGHRS, CDR2 YFSETQ. This CDR3 reads CASRSGVHQEIQYF. In nucleotides, the CDR3 is TGCGCCAGCAGGTCGGGGGTTCATCAAGAGATCCAGTACTTC.

This clone was found once. The chain links TRBV7-9 to TRBJ1-2, with 9 nucleotides matching TRBD1. The germline CDR1 and CDR2 sequences are SEHNR and FQNEAQ (reference sequence). There are 13 residues in the CDR3. Germline trimming cut 5 bases from V and 7 bases from J; bases unmatched to any gene: 5. CDR3 region: CASSPTGGLGYTF. DNA for the CDR3: TGTGCCAGCAGCCCCACAGGGGGCCTTGGCTACACCTTC.

On this clone itself: Additional DNA sequences in this sample encode the identical CDR3. The genes are TRBV6-1 and TRBJ2-5, with 7 bases that match TRBD1. J gave up 2 bases and V 6 bases, and 3 bases lay outside the gene matches. The CDR3 covers 13 residues. Germline loops: CDR1 MNHNS, CDR2 SASEGT. CDR3 coding DNA: TGTGCCAGCAGCGGGACAGTACAAGAGACCCAGTACTTC. It translates to CASSGTVQETQYF.

This clone was picked up a small number of times. The CDR3 DNA is TGTGCCAGCAGCCCCCAAGAGGTCTCGGGAGAGACCCAGTACTTC. It encodes CASSPQEVSGETQYF. The chain employs TRBV4-2 and TRBJ2-5; D unresolved. This CDR3 spans 15 amino acids. Trimming shortened V by 4 bases and J by 4 bases, and 16 bases separated the two germline ends. Germline CDR1 and CDR2: LGHNA and YNFKEQ.

The V call is TRBV4-3, the J call TRBJ1-5; 9 bases line up with TRBD1. The germline gives CDR1 LGHNA, CDR2 YSLEER. CDR3 length: 16 amino acids. V shed 4 bases and J 1 base; nucleotides not matched to a gene: 5. In DNA form, the CDR3 reads TGCGCCAGCAGCCGGGACAGGGTTGGAAGCAATCAGCCCCAGCATTTT. It codes for CASSRDRVGSNQPQHF.

The rearrangement uses TRBV30 and TRBJ2-7; TRBD1 matches 12 bases. Trimming removed 1 base from V and 2 bases from J; junction bases left unmatched: 3. This CDR3 contains 15 residues. Germline assignment: CDR1 GTSNPN and CDR2 SVGIG (reference sequence). CDR3 in amino acids: CAWSGGQGATYEQYF. The CDR3 bases are TGTGCCTGGAGTGGGGGACAGGGGGCAACCTACGAGCAGTACTTC.

A note on this clone: Other nucleotide sequences from this sample produce the same CDR3. V is TRBV5-1 and J is TRBJ2-3; no reliable D call. Germline lookup yields CDR1 SGHRS and CDR2 YFSETQ. The CDR3 covers 15 residues. V was shortened by 1 base and J by 6 bases, with 15 bases between the two germline ends. This CDR3 reads CASSLLGLLGDTQYF. CDR3 nucleotide sequence: TGCGCCAGCAGCTTGTTAGGTCTCCTCGGGGATACGCAGTATTTT.

The CDR3 sequence: CASSQANYNAAGTGFQETQYF. CDR3 DNA: TGTGCCAGCAGCCAAGCCAACTATAACGCGGCCGGGACAGGGTTTCAAGAGACCCAGTACTTC. The chain employs TRBV14 and TRBJ2-5, with 9 bases fitting TRBD1. Trimming took 1 base from V and 2 from J; bases not matched to a gene: 20. This CDR3 is built from 21 residues. In germline, CDR1 is SGHDN, CDR2 FVKESK.

This chain links TRBV15 with TRBJ1-5; 7 bases map to TRBD1. The V and J ends lost 5 bases and 4 bases, in that order; junction bases with no gene match: 11. The V gene's germline CDR1 is LNHNV and CDR2 YYDKDF (reference sequence). The length of the CDR3 is 16 residues. The CDR3 sequence: CATSGPLGQLNQPQHF. CDR3 DNA: TGTGCCACCAGCGGACCTCTGGGACAGCTAAATCAGCCCCAGCATTTT.

The rearrangement joins TRBV6-5 to TRBJ1-1; 7 nucleotides match TRBD1. With 5 bases clipped from V and 3 bases from J, the junction kept 3 bases outside the gene matches. CDR1 is MNHEY and CDR2 is SVGAGI in the germline V gene. The CDR3 loop spans 13 amino acids. The CDR3 protein is CASSRDRDTEAFF. Written as DNA, the CDR3 is TGTGCCAGCAGTCGTGACAGGGACACTGAAGCTTTCTTT.

This chain links TRBV30 with TRBJ2-3, with 8 bases aligning to TRBD2. The CDR3 is 14 amino acids. After removal of 2 bases from V and 7 bases from J, the junction contained 8 bases not matched to a gene. CDR1 is GTSNPN, CDR2 SVGIG, per germline (reference sequence). The CDR3 bases are TGTGCCTGGAGTCCCGGGGGGGGGCGAAATACGCAGTATTTT. Translated: CAWSPGGGRNTQYF.

The sample holds a few counts of this clone. The V call is TRBV10-3, the J call TRBJ1-1, with a weak D call TRBD1 (6 bases). Germline lookup yields CDR1 ENHRY and CDR2 SYGVKD. V shed 5 bases and J shed 3 bases, with 22 bases lying between them. CDR3 size: 17 residues. The CDR3 protein is CAISKGPGGGDDTEAFF. The CDR3 DNA reads TGTGCCATCAGTAAAGGACCCGGCGGGGGCGACGACACTGAAGCTTTCTTT.

The J gene is TRBJ2-3, the V gene TRBV7-9, with D tentatively TRBD1 (5 bases). The germline V and J ends were trimmed by 5 bases and 0 bases, with 15 bases remaining between them. The CDR3 is 16 amino acids. Germline lookup yields CDR1 SEHNR and CDR2 FQNEAQ (reference sequence). CDR3 nucleotides: TGTGCCAGCAGCCCCCCTGGGGCAGCTAGCACAGATACGCAGTATTTT. The encoded protein is CASSPPGAASTDTQYF.

This chain links TRBV6-1 with TRBJ1-6; D is possibly TRBD1 (5 bases). Trimming stripped 0 bases from V and 1 base from J, with 10 bases between. The CDR3 has 17 residues. Germline CDR1 is MNHNS and CDR2 is SASEGT. CDR3 loop: CASSEALGGSYNSPLHF. Written as DNA, the CDR3 is TGTGCCAGCAGTGAAGCGCTGGGGGGGTCCTATAATTCACCCCTCCACTTT.

The CDR3 sequence is CASSSRGGTGLTEAFF. CDR3 in DNA: TGTGCCAGCAGCTCCAGGGGGGGGACAGGGCTCACTGAAGCTTTCTTT. V and J are TRBV9 and TRBJ1-1; the match to TRBD1 covers 9 bases. V trimming: 4 bases; J trimming: 4 bases; junction bases outside the gene matches: 11. Germline-derived CDR1 and CDR2 are SGDLS and YYNGEE. The CDR3 is 16 residues long. Full variable domain (rest looked up from reference TRBV9 and TRBJ1-1): DSGVTQTPKHLITATGQRVTLRCSPRSGDLSVYWYQQSLDQGLQFLIQYYNGEERAKGNILERFSAQQFPDLHSELNLSSLELGDSALYFCASSSRGGTGLTEAFFGQGTRLTVV.

The CDR3 bases are TGCGCCAGCAGCTTGGGGGCAGCCTACGAGCAGTACTTC. It encodes CASSLGAAYEQYF. V usage is TRBV5-1 and J usage is TRBJ2-7; D unresolved. This CDR3 has 13 amino acids. Trimming took 0 bases from V and 2 from J, leaving 6 bases between them. CDR1 SGHRS and CDR2 YFSETQ come from the germline V gene.

This clone came up once. The gene calls are TRBV5-1 and TRBJ1-6; D is possibly TRBD1 (5 bases). Trimming pared 4 bases from V and 0 bases from J, leaving 11 bases between. There are 16 residues in the CDR3. Looked up from germline, CDR1 is SGHRS and CDR2 is YFSETQ. DNA of the CDR3: TGCGCCAGCAGCGCCGGGGGGGTCTCCTATAATTCACCCCTCCACTTT. Residues: CASSAGGVSYNSPLHF.

This chain uses TRBV7-9 with TRBJ2-3; 7 bases are a match to TRBD1. Trimming cost V 2 bases and J 4 bases; bases outside gene matches: 6. CDR3 size: 15 residues. Germline V gives CDR1 SEHNR, CDR2 FQNEAQ (reference sequence). The CDR3: CASSLWDSRADTQYF. The CDR3 coding sequence is TGTGCCAGCAGCTTATGGGACAGTCGGGCAGATACGCAGTATTTT.

The table lists this clone with a few counts. The genes are TRBV5-1 and TRBJ1-2, with TRBD1 as a possible D gene (5 bases). Germline loops: CDR1 SGHRS, CDR2 YFSETQ. This CDR3 comprises 12 residues. V lost 3 bases to trimming and J lost 6 bases, with 9 bases between them. The DNA of the CDR3 is TGCGCCAGCAGCTCACAGGACGATGGCTACACCTTC. It translates to CASSSQDDGYTF.

The chain couples TRBV5-8 to TRBJ1-5; a possible D gene is TRBD1 (5 bases). The CDR3 is 14 amino acids. CDR1 SGHTS and CDR2 YDEGEE come from the germline V gene. Trimming stripped 1 base from V and 5 bases from J, with 10 bases between. The CDR3 DNA follows: TGTGCCAGCAGCTTGCTTTCGGGGGATCAGCCCCAGCATTTT. Its protein is CASSLLSGDQPQHF.

The V and J genes are TRBV18 and TRBJ1-2; 8 nucleotides match TRBD1. CDR1 and CDR2 from the germline V gene are KGHSH and LQKENI. The CDR3 runs 18 residues. Trimming cost V 4 bases and J 2 bases; bases outside gene matches: 15. CDR3 in amino acids: CASSLSRPGTGSNYGYTF. The CDR3 DNA is TGTGCCAGCTCACTCTCTCGGCCTGGGACAGGATCAAACTATGGCTACACCTTC.

The V gene is TRBV28, the J gene TRBJ1-2; the match to TRBD1 covers 9 bases. The CDR3 length is 15 residues. J was trimmed by 4 bases and V by 2 bases; bases with no gene match: 5. Germline CDR1 MDHEN, CDR2 SYDVKM. CDR3 nucleotide sequence: TGTGCCAGCAGTTTAGTAGGACAGGGGATCTATGGCTACACCTTC. Translation gives CASSLVGQGIYGYTF.

This clone has just a few counts. This chain links TRBV28 with TRBJ1-1; D gene ambiguous. The germline V gene has CDR1 MDHEN and CDR2 SYDVKM. V was pared by 7 bases and J by 7 bases, with 13 bases between. The CDR3 has 12 residues. The CDR3 bases are TGTGCCAGCACCTCTACGGTGTTTGAAGCTTTCTTT. It codes for CASTSTVFEAFF.

The rearrangement joins TRBV15 to TRBJ1-2, with 9 positions matching TRBD1. CDR3 size: 15 residues. Germline V lookup: CDR1 LNHNV, CDR2 YYDKDF (reference sequence). V lost 5 bases, J lost 5 bases, and 9 bases stayed unmatched. DNA of the CDR3: TGTGCCACCAGCGGCAGGACAGGGGTGCTTTATGGCTACACCTTC. Residues: CATSGRTGVLYGYTF.

The chain recombines TRBV6-6 with TRBJ2-1; 9 bases agree with TRBD2. The CDR3 is 16 residues long. Germline V CDR1 and CDR2: MNHNY, SVGAGI (reference sequence). Trimming at V came to 6 bases and at J to 7 bases, leaving 13 bases not matched to a gene. CDR3 sequence: CASSPRSGRNINEQFF. The CDR3, as DNA: TGTGCCAGCAGCCCCAGGAGCGGGAGGAATATTAATGAGCAGTTCTTC.

The V and J genes are TRBV30 and TRBJ1-1; unclear D gene. V shed 0 bases and J shed 0 bases, with 8 bases lying between them. CDR3 size: 14 residues. Germline values: CDR1 GTSNPN, CDR2 SVGIG (reference sequence). CDR3 coding DNA: TGTGCCTGGAGTGTAGGACTCATGAACACTGAAGCTTTCTTT. Its protein is CAWSVGLMNTEAFF.